One and the same sample provided the 13 T cell receptor beta chains below, sequenced in a study of blood T cell repertoires in COVID-19. Sequencing was performed with immunoSEQ multiplex PCR; in TCRdb, only in-frame clones are kept and a portion is missing. In the table there are about 110,000 clones, approximately 90% of which are singletons. What was sequenced was peripheral blood. These receptors all stem from a woman aged 50 to 60 with acute or convalescent COVID-19.

The gene calls are TRBV7-6 and TRBJ1-2; 9 nucleotides agree with TRBD1. The trim removed 2 bases at V and 4 bases at J, leaving 2 bases unmatched. The germline V gene has CDR1 SGHVS and CDR2 FNYEAQ. The CDR3 runs to 14 residues. CDR3 nucleotides: TGTGCCAGCAGCTTATGGACAGGGGCCTATGGCTACACCTTC. This codes for CASSLWTGAYGYTF.

CDR3 nucleotides: TGTGCCAGCAGCTTAGTGGCTGAACAGCAAGCTTTCTTT. It codes for CASSLVAEQQAFF. The rearrangement uses TRBV11-3 and TRBJ1-1; D is unclear. V was shortened by 1 base and J by 9 bases, with 12 bases between the two germline ends. This CDR3 region has 13 residues. The germline V gene has CDR1 SGHNT and CDR2 YENEEA.

In nucleotides, the CDR3 is TGTGCCAGTCCAAAGGGGCTACACCTGAACACTGAAGCTTTCTTT. Protein sequence: CASPKGLHLNTEAFF. The chain recombines TRBV6-5 with TRBJ1-1; D is perhaps TRBD1 (5 bases). This CDR3 has 15 residues. Trimming stripped 9 bases from V and 0 bases from J, with 17 bases between. Germline V CDR1 and CDR2: MNHEY, SVGAGI.

The CDR3, as DNA: TGTGCCAGCAGTTACTTCCGGGACAACGGCTACACCTTC. It yields the protein CASSYFRDNGYTF. The rearrangement links TRBV6-6 to TRBJ1-2; tentative D call: TRBD1 (6 bases). The CDR3 runs 13 residues. V was shortened by 1 base and J by 8 bases, with 11 bases between the two germline ends. Germline V gene data show CDR1 as MNHNY and CDR2 as SVGAGI (reference sequence).

The sample holds one count of this clone. The V call is TRBV27, the J call TRBJ1-2; 9 bases match TRBD1. CDR3 length equals 15 residues. Germline trimming cut 5 bases from V and 5 bases from J; bases unmatched to any gene: 9. Germline-derived CDR1 and CDR2 are MNHEY and SMNVEV (reference sequence). The CDR3 DNA reads as TGTGCCAGCAGTGGATACAGGGGGCAAGGGTATGGCTACACCTTC. This codes for CASSGYRGQGYGYTF.

This chain links TRBV29-1 with TRBJ1-4; maybe TRBD1 (5 bases). With 4 bases removed from V and 6 bases from J, the gap between germline ends came to 9 bases. The CDR3 runs 12 residues. CDR1 is SQVTM and CDR2 is ANQGSEA in the germline V gene. CDR3 protein: CSVATDYEKLFF. CDR3 coding DNA: TGCAGCGTTGCGACAGACTATGAAAAACTGTTTTTT.

This sequence joins TRBV20-1 and TRBJ2-5; TRBD1 might be the D (5 bases). V was clipped by 6 bases and J by 5 bases, with 13 bases between them. This CDR3 comprises 12 residues. Germline V gene sequence: CDR1 DFQATT, CDR2 SNEGSKA (reference sequence). Here the CDR3 DNA reads TGCAGTGCGAGTCAGGGTGGGGAGACCCAGTACTTC. Its translation: CSASQGGETQYF.

The sample holds a few counts of this clone. The chain carries TRBV11-2 and TRBJ2-7, with 9 bases matching TRBD1. V trimming: 3 bases; J trimming: 1 base; junction bases outside the gene matches: 4. CDR1 is SGHAT, CDR2 FQNNGV, per germline. The CDR3 runs to 15 residues. CDR3 nucleotide sequence: TGTGCCAGCAGCTTGGGGACAGGGTATTCCTACGAGCAGTACTTC. The encoded protein is CASSLGTGYSYEQYF.

The chain employs TRBV30 and TRBJ2-2, with 12 bases lining up with TRBD2. CDR3 size: 14 residues. J lost 6 bases, V lost 5 bases, and 4 bases had no gene match. CDR1 is GTSNPN, CDR2 SVGIG, per germline (reference sequence). The CDR3 reads CAWGTSGRSGELFF. DNA of the CDR3: TGTGCCTGGGGAACTAGCGGGAGGTCCGGGGAGCTGTTTTTT.

V gene TRBV5-1 combines with J gene TRBJ2-5; D unclear. The CDR3 loop spans 15 amino acids. The ends were cut back, 1 base at V and 5 bases at J, with 15 bases in the middle. Germline V gives CDR1 SGHRS, CDR2 YFSETQ. CDR3 nucleotide sequence: TGCGCCAGCAGCTTGATAGTTGACTCCCCCGAGACCCAGTACTTC. Translation gives CASSLIVDSPETQYF.

The chain joins TRBV5-1 to TRBJ2-1; 12 bases are shared with TRBD2. Germline V gene lookup returns CDR1 SGHRS and CDR2 YFSETQ. The CDR3 sequence is 16 residues long. Unmatched junction bases numbered 5, after V lost 4 bases and J lost 3 bases. The CDR3 protein is CASSTGTSGLYNEQFF. The CDR3 coding sequence is TGCGCCAGCAGCACCGGGACTAGCGGGCTCTACAATGAGCAGTTCTTC. The whole variable domain, remainder taken from reference TRBV5-1 and TRBJ2-1, is KAGVTQTPRYLIKTRGQQVTLSCSPISGHRSVSWYQQTPGQGLQFLFEYFSETQRNKGNFPGRFSGRQFSNSRSEMNVSTLELGDSALYLCASSTGTSGLYNEQFFGPGTRLTVL.

The gene calls are TRBV11-2 and TRBJ2-7, with D uncertain. This CDR3 contains 13 residues. Trimming removed 5 bases at V and 9 bases at J, with 17 bases between. CDR1 is SGHAT, CDR2 FQNNGV, per germline. The CDR3 is CASSPPRLTGQYF. For the CDR3, the DNA is TGTGCCAGCAGCCCCCCACGACTCACGGGGCAGTACTTC.

The chain employs TRBV18 and TRBJ2-7; TRBD1 is a possible D gene (6 bases). Trimming removed 3 bases from V and 7 bases from J, with 16 bases in between. Germline-derived CDR1 and CDR2 are KGHSH and LQKENI. This CDR3 spans 14 amino acids. The CDR3, as DNA: TGTGCCAGCTCACCTCCGGGACAAGGCAATGAGCAGTACTTC. Protein: CASSPPGQGNEQYF.